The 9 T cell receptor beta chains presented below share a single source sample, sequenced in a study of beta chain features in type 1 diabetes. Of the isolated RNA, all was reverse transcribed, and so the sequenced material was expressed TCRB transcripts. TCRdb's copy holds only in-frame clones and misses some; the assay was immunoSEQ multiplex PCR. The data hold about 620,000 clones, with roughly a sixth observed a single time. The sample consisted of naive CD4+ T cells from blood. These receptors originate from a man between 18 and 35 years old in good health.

The CDR3 sequence: CAWRRLADNEQFF. In nucleotides, the CDR3 is TGTGCCTGGAGAAGACTAGCCGACAATGAGCAGTTCTTC. V usage is TRBV30 and J usage is TRBJ2-1, with 7 bases fitting TRBD2. The germline V gene has CDR1 GTSNPN and CDR2 SVGIG (reference sequence). The V and J ends lost 3 bases and 5 bases, in that order; junction bases with no gene match: 4. The CDR3 is made up of 13 amino acids.

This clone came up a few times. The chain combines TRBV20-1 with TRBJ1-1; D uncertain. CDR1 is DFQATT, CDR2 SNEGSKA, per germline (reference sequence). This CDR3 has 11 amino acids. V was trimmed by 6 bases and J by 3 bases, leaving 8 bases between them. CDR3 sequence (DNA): TGCAGTGCCCGGGGTTACACTGAAGCTTTCTTT. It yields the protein CSARGYTEAFF.

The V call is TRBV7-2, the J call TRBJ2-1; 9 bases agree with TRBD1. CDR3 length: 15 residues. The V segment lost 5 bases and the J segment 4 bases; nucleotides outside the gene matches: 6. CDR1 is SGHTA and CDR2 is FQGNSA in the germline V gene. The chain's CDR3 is CASSPRQGGYNEQFF. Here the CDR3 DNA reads TGTGCCAGCAGCCCCCGACAGGGGGGGTACAATGAGCAGTTCTTC.

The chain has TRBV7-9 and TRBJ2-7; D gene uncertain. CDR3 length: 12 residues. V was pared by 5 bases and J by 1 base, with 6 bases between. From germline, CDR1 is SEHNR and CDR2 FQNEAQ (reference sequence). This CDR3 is CASSRPSYEQYF. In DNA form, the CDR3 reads TGTGCCAGCAGCCGTCCTTCCTACGAGCAGTACTTC.

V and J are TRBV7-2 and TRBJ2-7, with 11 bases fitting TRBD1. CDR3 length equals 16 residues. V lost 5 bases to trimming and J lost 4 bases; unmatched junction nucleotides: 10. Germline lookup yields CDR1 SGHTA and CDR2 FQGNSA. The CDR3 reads CASSRQGQGALYEQYF. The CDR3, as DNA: TGTGCCAGCAGCCGACAAGGACAGGGGGCCTTATACGAGCAGTACTTC.

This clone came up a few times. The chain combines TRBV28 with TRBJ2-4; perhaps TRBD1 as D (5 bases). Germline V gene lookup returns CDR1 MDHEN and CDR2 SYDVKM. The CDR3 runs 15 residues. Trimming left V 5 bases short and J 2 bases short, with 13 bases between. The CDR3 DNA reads TGTGCCAGCAGTCTTCAGGGTGGGACCAAAAACATTCAGTACTTC. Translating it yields CASSLQGGTKNIQYF.

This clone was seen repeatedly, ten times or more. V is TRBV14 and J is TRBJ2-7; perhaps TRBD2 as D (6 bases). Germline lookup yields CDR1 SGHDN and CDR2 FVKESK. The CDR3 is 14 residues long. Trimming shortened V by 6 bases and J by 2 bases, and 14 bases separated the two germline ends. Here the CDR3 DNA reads TGTGCCAGCAGTCAGCTAGCGCTCCCCTACGAGCAGTACTTC. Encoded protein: CASSQLALPYEQYF.

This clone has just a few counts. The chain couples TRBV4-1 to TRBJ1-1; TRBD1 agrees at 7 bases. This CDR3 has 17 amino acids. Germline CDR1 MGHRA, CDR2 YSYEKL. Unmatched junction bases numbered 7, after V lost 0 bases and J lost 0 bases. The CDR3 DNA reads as TGCGCCAGCAGCCAAGAACCGGGACAGCTCATGAACACTGAAGCTTTCTTT. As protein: CASSQEPGQLMNTEAFF.

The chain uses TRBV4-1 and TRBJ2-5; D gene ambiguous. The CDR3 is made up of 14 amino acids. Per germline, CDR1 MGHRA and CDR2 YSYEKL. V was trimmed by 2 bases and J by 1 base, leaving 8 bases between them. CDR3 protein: CASSQPLIQETQYF. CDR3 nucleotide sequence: TGCGCCAGCAGCCAACCACTAATCCAAGAGACCCAGTACTTC.